This is a list of T cell receptor beta chains from one sample in a study of blood T cell repertoires in COVID-19. Profiling relied on immunoSEQ multiplex PCR, and the TCRdb table lists in-frame clones only, not all of them. The table includes 300,000 to 400,000 clones, roughly 90% detected once. The sequencing input was PBMCs or T cells enriched from blood (not recorded which). These TCRs come from a woman under 40 who had recovered from COVID-19. Each CDR3 is given with its conserved first and last residue. D genes are given only for firm matches. Clone size is shown for a subset of rows, as once, few, many or a class of expanded clone.

cdr3_nt	cdr3_aa	v_call	d_call	clone_size	j_call
TGTGCCAGCAGTATGGCGGGATCCCGCAATCAGCCCCAGCATTTT	CASSMAGSRNQPQHF	TRBV6-5	-	-	TRBJ1-5
TGTGCCAGTAGTATCGGTCTCCCTGAAGCTTTCTTT	CASSIGLPEAFF	TRBV19	-	-	TRBJ1-1
TGTGCCAGCAGCAACAGTCGGACACCTAACTATGGCTACACCTTC	CASSNSRTPNYGYTF	TRBV13	-	-	TRBJ1-2
TGTGCCAGCAGCCCCCGACCGGGACAGGGACCCTACGAGCAGTACTTC	CASSPRPGQGPYEQYF	TRBV14	TRBD1	-	TRBJ2-7
TGCGCCAGCAGCGTTAGCGGGGGGCACACAGATACGCAGTATTTT	CASSVSGGHTDTQYF	TRBV5-1	TRBD2	-	TRBJ2-3
TGTGCCAGTAGTATCGGGGTTGCAGATACGCAGTATTTT	CASSIGVADTQYF	TRBV19	-	-	TRBJ2-3
TGTGCCAGCAGGGATGGACAGAACTATGGCTACACCTTC	CASRDGQNYGYTF	TRBV6-5	-	-	TRBJ1-2
TGCGCCAGCACATCGGGACTGAGAAACTATGGCTACACCTTC	CASTSGLRNYGYTF	TRBV5-1	-	-	TRBJ1-2
TGTGCCAGCAGCCAAGAATGGGGTTTCGGGAGCTCCTATAATTCACCCCTCCACTTT	CASSQEWGFGSSYNSPLHF	TRBV4-2	-	-	TRBJ1-6
TGCGCCAGCAGCTTGGCGCCAGGGGACAGCTACGAGCAGTACTTC	CASSLAPGDSYEQYF	TRBV5-1	TRBD1	-	TRBJ2-7
TGTGCCAGCAGCGCTGGGGGGGGGCCCGGCACCGGGGAGCTGTTTTTT	CASSAGGGPGTGELFF	TRBV9	-	once	TRBJ2-2
TGTGCCTGGAGTCACGGACAGGGGGCGGGCGAGCAGTACTTC	CAWSHGQGAGEQYF	TRBV30	TRBD1	-	TRBJ2-7
TGCAGCGTTGAGGACAGGCTAAACTATGGCTACACCTTC	CSVEDRLNYGYTF	TRBV29-1	TRBD1	-	TRBJ1-2
TGTGCCAGCAGCTTGCCGAGCTATAATTCACCCCTCCACTTT	CASSLPSYNSPLHF	TRBV11-2	-	-	TRBJ1-6
TGTGCCAGCAGCGCGGATTACAGGGGGTCGAACACTGAAGCTTTCTTT	CASSADYRGSNTEAFF	TRBV9	TRBD1	few	TRBJ1-1